This T cell receptor (beta chain) was found in a study of blood T cell repertoires in COVID-19. Study in general: The origin of the acute and convalescent COVID-19 samples was the United States, Italy and Spain. The analysed material was cDNA or gDNA that came from T cells, B-cell-depleted T cells, or PBMCs.

In the source study's methods: Amplification from reference gene primers served as the basis for estimated nucleated cell counts. Profiling relied on immunoSEQ multiplex PCR, and the TCRdb table lists in-frame clones only, not all of them. D and trimming were read from the DNA, whereas the V and J calls and clone size are those reported in that table. The sample comprises approximately 230,000 clones, 84% of which are singletons, and 20% rests with the top ten. Germline-derived CDR1 and CDR2 are SGHVS and FNYEAQ. The length of the CDR3 is 18 residues. Trimming at V came to 5 bases and at J to 4 bases, leaving 14 bases not matched to a gene.

The chain couples TRBV7-6 to TRBJ2-5; TRBD2 matches at 12 bases. The clonotype originates from a man between 25 and 39 years old with active or convalescent COVID-19. Sequenced sample: peripheral blood. The CDR3 reads CASSPPTSGGPTRETQYF. The CDR3 DNA follows: TGTGCCAGCAGCCCCCCGACTAGCGGGGGCCCCACCAGAGAGACCCAGTACTTC.